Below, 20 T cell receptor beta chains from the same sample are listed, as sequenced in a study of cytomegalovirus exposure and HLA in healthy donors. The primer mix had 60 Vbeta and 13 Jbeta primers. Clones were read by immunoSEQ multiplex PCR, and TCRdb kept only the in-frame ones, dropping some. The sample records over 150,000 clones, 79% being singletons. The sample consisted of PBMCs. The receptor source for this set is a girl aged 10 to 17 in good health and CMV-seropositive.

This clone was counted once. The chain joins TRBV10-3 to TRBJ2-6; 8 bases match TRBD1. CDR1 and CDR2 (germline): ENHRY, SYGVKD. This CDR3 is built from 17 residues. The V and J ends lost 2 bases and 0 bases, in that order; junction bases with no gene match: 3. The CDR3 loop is CAISEGTGYSGANVLTF. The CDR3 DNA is TGTGCCATCAGTGAGGGGACAGGTTACTCTGGGGCCAACGTCCTGACTTTC.

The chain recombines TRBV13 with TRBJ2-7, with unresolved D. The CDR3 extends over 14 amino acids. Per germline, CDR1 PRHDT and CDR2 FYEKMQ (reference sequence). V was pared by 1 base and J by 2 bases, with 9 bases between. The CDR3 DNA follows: TGTGCCAGCAGCTTAGATCTTTCCCCCTACGAGCAGTACTTC. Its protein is CASSLDLSPYEQYF.

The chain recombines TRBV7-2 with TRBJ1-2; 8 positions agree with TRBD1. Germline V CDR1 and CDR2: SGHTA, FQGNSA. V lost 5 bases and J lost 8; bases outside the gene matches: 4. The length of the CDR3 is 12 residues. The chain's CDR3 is CASSQGAGGYTF. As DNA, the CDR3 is TGTGCCAGCAGCCAGGGGGCAGGGGGCTACACCTTC.

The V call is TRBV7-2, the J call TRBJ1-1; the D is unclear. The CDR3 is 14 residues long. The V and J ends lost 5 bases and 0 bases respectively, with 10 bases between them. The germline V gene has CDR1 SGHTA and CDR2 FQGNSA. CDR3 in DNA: TGTGCCAGCAGCGTAACGGTCGTGAACACTGAAGCTTTCTTT. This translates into CASSVTVVNTEAFF.

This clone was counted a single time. The DNA for the CDR3 is TGTGCCAGCAGTGAAGTTGCGGGAAGCACCGGGGAGCTGTTTTTT. Translated: CASSEVAGSTGELFF. The V call is TRBV2, the J call TRBJ2-2; tentative D call: TRBD2 (6 bases). In germline, CDR1 is SNHLY, CDR2 FYNNEI. The CDR3 contains 15 residues. V shed 1 base and J shed 4 bases, with 10 bases lying between them.

The DNA for the CDR3 is TGTGCCAGTAGAGACGGAGGATCGGAGACCCAGTACTTC. It specifies CASRDGGSETQYF. V usage is TRBV5-6 and J usage is TRBJ2-5, with a weak D call TRBD2 (5 bases). CDR1 and CDR2 from the germline V gene are SGHDT and YYEEEE. V gave up 8 bases and J gave up 5 bases, with 16 bases separating them. The CDR3 totals 13 residues.

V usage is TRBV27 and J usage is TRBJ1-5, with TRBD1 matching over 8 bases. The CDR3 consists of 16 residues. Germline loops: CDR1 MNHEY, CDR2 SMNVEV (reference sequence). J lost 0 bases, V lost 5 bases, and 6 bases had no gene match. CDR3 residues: CASSPRTGYSNQPQHF. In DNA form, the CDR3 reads TGTGCCAGCAGTCCCCGGACAGGGTATAGCAATCAGCCCCAGCATTTT.

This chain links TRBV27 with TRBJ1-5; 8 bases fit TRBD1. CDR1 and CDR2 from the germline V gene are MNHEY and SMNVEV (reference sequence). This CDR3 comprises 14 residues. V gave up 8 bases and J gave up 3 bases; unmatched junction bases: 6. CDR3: CASATGGLNQPQHF. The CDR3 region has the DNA TGTGCCAGCGCAACAGGGGGACTCAATCAGCCCCAGCATTTT.

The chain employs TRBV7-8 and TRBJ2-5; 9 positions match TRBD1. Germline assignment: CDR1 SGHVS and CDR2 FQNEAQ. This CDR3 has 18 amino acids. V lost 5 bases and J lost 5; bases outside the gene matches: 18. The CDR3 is CASSKGAGQGLKRETQYF. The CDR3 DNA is TGTGCCAGCAGCAAAGGGGCGGGACAGGGATTAAAACGGGAGACCCAGTACTTC.

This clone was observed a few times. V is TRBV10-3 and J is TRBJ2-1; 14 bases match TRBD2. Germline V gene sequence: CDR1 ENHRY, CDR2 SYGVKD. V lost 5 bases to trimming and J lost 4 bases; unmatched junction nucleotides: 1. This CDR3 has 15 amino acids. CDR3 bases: TGTGCCATCAGTCGACTAGCGGGGGGGTACAATGAGCAGTTCTTC. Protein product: CAISRLAGGYNEQFF.

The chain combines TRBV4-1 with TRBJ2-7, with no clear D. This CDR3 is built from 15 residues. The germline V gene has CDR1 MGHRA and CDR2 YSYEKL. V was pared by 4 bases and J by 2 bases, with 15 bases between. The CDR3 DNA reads TGCGCCAGCAGCCCCCTAGGTACGGTGACCTACGAGCAGTACTTC. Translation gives CASSPLGTVTYEQYF.

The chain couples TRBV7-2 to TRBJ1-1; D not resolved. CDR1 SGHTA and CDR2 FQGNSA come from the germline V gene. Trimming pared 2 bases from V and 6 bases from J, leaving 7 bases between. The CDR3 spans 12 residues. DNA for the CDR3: TGTGCCAGCAGCTTAATGCAGGCTGAAGCTTTCTTT. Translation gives CASSLMQAEAFF.

The CDR3 DNA reads TGTGCCAGCAGTTACGGAGGGATCCCCTACGAGCAGTACTTC. It is translated as CASSYGGIPYEQYF. This chain connects TRBV6-5 to TRBJ2-7; possible D gene TRBD2, 6 bases. This CDR3 has 14 amino acids. Germline assignment: CDR1 MNHEY and CDR2 SVGAGI. The germline V and J ends were trimmed by 2 bases and 2 bases, with 10 bases remaining between them.

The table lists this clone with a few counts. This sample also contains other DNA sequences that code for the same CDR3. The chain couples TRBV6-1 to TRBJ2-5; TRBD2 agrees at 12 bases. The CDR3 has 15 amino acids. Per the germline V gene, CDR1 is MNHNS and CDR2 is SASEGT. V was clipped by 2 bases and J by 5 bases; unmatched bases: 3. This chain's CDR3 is CASSELAGGQETQYF. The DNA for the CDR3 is TGTGCCAGCAGTGAACTAGCGGGGGGGCAGGAGACCCAGTACTTC.

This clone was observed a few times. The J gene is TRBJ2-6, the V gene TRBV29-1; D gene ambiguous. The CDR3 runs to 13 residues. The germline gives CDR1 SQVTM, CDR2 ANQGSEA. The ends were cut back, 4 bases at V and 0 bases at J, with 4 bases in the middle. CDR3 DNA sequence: TGCAGCGTTGCGGGCTCTGGGGCCAACGTCCTGACTTTC. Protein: CSVAGSGANVLTF.

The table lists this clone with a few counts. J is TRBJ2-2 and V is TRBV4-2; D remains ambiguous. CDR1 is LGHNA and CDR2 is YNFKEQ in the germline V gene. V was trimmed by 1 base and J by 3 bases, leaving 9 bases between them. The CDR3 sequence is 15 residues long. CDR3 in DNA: TGTGCCAGCAGCCAAGCGCACGGAGACACCGGGGAGCTGTTTTTT. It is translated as CASSQAHGDTGELFF.

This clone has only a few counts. CDR3 amino acids: CASSAAGGYNEQFF. CDR3 coding DNA: TGCGCCAGCAGTGCAGCGGGGGGATACAATGAGCAGTTCTTC. The chain couples TRBV5-1 to TRBJ2-1, with 9 bases aligning to TRBD2. J lost 4 bases, V lost 5 bases, and 4 bases had no gene match. Germline lookup yields CDR1 SGHRS and CDR2 YFSETQ. There are 14 residues in the CDR3.

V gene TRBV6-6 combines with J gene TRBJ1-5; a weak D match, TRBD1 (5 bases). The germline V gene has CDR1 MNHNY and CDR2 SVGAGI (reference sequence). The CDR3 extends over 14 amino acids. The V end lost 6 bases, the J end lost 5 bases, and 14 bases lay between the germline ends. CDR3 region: CASSRRDTYQPQHF. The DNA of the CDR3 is TGTGCCAGCAGCCGCAGGGATACTTATCAGCCCCAGCATTTT.

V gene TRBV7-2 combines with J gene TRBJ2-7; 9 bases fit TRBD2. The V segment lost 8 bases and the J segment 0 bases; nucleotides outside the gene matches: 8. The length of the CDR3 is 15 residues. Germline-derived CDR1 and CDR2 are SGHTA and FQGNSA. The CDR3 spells CASSEASGASYEQYF. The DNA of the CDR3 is TGTGCCAGCTCGGAGGCTAGCGGGGCCTCCTACGAGCAGTACTTC.

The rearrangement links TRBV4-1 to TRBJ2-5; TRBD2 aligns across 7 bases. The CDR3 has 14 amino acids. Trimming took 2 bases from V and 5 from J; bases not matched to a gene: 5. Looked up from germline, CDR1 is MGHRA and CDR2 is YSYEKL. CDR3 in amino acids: CASSQPAGSETQYF. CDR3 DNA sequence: TGCGCCAGCAGCCAACCAGCGGGGAGCGAGACCCAGTACTTC.